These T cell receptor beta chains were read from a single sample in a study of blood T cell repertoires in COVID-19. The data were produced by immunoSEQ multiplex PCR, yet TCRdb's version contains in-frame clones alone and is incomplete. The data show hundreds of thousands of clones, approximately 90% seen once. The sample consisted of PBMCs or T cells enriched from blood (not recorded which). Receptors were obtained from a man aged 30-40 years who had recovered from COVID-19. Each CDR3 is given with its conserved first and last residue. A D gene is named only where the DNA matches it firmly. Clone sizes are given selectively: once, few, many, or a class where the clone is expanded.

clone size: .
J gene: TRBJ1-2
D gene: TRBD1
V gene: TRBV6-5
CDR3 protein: CASSSTGRSNYGYTF
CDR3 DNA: TGTGCCAGCAGTTCGACAGGGCGGTCTAACTATGGCTACACCTTC

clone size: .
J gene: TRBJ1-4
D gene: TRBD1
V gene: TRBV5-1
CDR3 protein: CASSLAGTGWGEKLFF
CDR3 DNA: TGCGCCAGCAGCTTGGCCGGGACAGGGTGGGGTGAAAAACTGTTTTTT

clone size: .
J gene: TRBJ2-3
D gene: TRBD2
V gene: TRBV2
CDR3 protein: CASSPGLPTDTQYF
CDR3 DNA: TGTGCCAGCAGCCCGGGACTACCCACAGATACGCAGTATTTT

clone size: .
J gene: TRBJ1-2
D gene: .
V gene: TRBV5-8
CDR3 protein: CASSFDPWASNYGYTF
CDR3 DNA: TGTGCCAGCAGCTTCGACCCCTGGGCATCTAACTATGGCTACACCTTC

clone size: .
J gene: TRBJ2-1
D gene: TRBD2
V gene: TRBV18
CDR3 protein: CASSPPGLALSYNEQFF
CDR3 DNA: TGTGCCAGCTCACCACCGGGACTAGCATTGTCCTACAATGAGCAGTTCTTC

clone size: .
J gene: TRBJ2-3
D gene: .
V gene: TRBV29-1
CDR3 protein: CSGSGRVSTDTQYF
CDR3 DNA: TGCAGCGGGAGCGGTAGGGTCAGCACAGATACGCAGTATTTT

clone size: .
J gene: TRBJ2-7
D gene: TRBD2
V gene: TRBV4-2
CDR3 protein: CASSQGGSKNEQYF
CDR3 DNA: TGTGCCAGCAGCCAGGGCGGGAGTAAGAACGAGCAGTACTTC

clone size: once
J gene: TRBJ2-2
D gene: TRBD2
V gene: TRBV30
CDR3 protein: CAWTSGSENTGELFF
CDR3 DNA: TGTGCCTGGACTAGCGGGAGCGAGAACACCGGGGAGCTGTTTTTT

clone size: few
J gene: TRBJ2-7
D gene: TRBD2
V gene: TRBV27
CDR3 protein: CASSFLAESYEQYF
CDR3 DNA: TGTGCCAGCAGTTTCCTAGCGGAATCCTACGAGCAGTACTTC

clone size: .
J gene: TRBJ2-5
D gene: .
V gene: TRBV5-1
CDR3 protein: CASREENQETQYF
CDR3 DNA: TGCGCCAGCAGAGAGGAGAACCAAGAGACCCAGTACTTC

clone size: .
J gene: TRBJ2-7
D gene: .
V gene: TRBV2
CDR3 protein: CASRGLVNAYEQYF
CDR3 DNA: TGTGCCAGCAGAGGACTGGTAAATGCGTACGAGCAGTACTTC

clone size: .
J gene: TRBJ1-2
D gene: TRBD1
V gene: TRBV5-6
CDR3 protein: CASSRMGQGSDGYTF
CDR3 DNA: TGTGCCAGCAGCCGAATGGGACAGGGATCGGATGGCTACACCTTC

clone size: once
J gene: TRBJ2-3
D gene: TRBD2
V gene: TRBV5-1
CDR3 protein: CASSLVAGVSTDTQYF
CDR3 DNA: TGCGCCAGCAGCTTAGTAGCGGGAGTTAGCACAGATACGCAGTATTTT

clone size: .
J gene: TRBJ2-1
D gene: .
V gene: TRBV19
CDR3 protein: CASSIRGFTYNEQFF
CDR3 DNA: TGTGCCAGTAGTATTCGGGGATTCACCTACAATGAGCAGTTCTTC

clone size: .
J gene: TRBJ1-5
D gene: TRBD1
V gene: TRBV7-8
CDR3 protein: CASSSGQIYNQPQHF
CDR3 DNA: TGTGCCAGCAGCTCGGGACAGATTTACAATCAGCCCCAGCATTTT

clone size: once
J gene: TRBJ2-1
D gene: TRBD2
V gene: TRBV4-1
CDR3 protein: CASSLTGTRRYNEQFF
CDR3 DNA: TGCGCCAGCAGCCTGACCGGGACTAGACGCTACAATGAGCAGTTCTTC

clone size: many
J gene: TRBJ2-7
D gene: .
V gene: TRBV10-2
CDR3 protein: CASSETSFSSYEQYF
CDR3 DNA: TGCGCCAGCAGTGAGACTAGCTTCAGCTCCTACGAGCAGTACTTC

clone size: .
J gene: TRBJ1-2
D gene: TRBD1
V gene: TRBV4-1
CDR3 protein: CASSQGDRGRVGYTF
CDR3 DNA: TGCGCCAGCAGCCAAGGAGACAGGGGGCGAGTTGGCTACACCTTC

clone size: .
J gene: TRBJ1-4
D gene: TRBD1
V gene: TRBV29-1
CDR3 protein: CSVWTGGREKLFF
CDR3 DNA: TGCAGCGTGTGGACAGGGGGCAGGGAAAAACTGTTTTTT

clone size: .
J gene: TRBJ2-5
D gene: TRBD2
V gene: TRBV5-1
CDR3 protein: CASSWGGLAGGETQYF
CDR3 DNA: TGCGCCAGCAGCTGGGGGGGACTAGCGGGAGGAGAGACCCAGTACTTC